A single sample gave rise to the 20 T cell receptor beta chains below, sequenced in a study of CD8+ T cells in alopecia areata. Extraction of RNA preceded its reverse transcription into cDNA, which served as the sequencing template. Assay used: immunoSEQ multiplex PCR; TCRdb lists only in-frame clones, some missing. The sample lists roughly 60,000 clones; 44% were seen once. Material for sequencing was NKG2D-low CD8+ T cells sorted from blood. Every receptor here comes from a human donor with alopecia areata.

There are a few counts of this clone. This chain joins TRBV28 and TRBJ2-3, with a weak D call TRBD2 (6 bases). Trimming removed 4 bases at V and 2 bases at J, with 16 bases between. The CDR3 runs 16 residues. CDR1 is MDHEN and CDR2 is SYDVKM in the germline V gene. CDR3 nucleotides: TGTGCCAGCAGTTCGGGACTCGCCCTAATCACAGATACGCAGTATTTT. Translation gives CASSSGLALITDTQYF.

The J gene is TRBJ2-7, the V gene TRBV27, with D perhaps being TRBD1 or TRBD2 (5 bases each). CDR3 size: 14 residues. The V end was cut by 6 bases, the J end by 0 bases, with 12 bases between. CDR1 and CDR2 from the germline V gene are MNHEY and SMNVEV (reference sequence). CDR3: CASRPGTFSYEQYF. In nucleotides, the CDR3 is TGTGCCAGCAGGCCTGGGACGTTCTCCTACGAGCAGTACTTC.

The rearrangement links TRBV29-1 to TRBJ2-7; 7 bases are a match to TRBD1. V trimming: 3 bases; J trimming: 5 bases; junction bases outside the gene matches: 7. The CDR3 has 13 residues. Germline V CDR1 and CDR2: SQVTM, ANQGSEA. The CDR3 is CSVDTGDFNEQYF. In DNA form, the CDR3 reads TGCAGCGTTGACACAGGGGATTTCAACGAGCAGTACTTC.

This clone turned up a few times. The V gene is TRBV29-1, the J gene TRBJ1-2; a possible D gene is TRBD1 (5 bases). V lost 3 bases and J 6 bases, leaving 8 bases between the germline ends. CDR1 is SQVTM and CDR2 is ANQGSEA in the germline V gene. The CDR3 contains 11 residues. The CDR3 protein is CSVDSTDGYTF. The CDR3 DNA follows: TGCAGCGTTGACTCGACAGATGGCTACACCTTC.

This chain links TRBV2 with TRBJ1-2; weak D call: TRBD1 (6 bases). Germline CDR1 is SNHLY and CDR2 is FYNNEI. The V gene lost 4 bases and the J gene lost 3 bases, with 18 bases spanning the gap. The CDR3 is 16 amino acids. This chain's CDR3 is CASSVFPLGGYYGYTF. The CDR3 bases are TGTGCCAGCAGTGTTTTCCCCTTAGGGGGGTACTATGGCTACACCTTC.

V usage is TRBV7-3 and J usage is TRBJ1-1; no reliable D call. V was shortened by 3 bases and J by 1 base, with 3 bases between the two germline ends. CDR3 length equals 12 residues. Germline CDR1 SGHTA, CDR2 FQGTGA. The chain's CDR3 is CASSFGNTEAFF. Here the CDR3 DNA reads TGTGCCAGCAGCTTCGGGAACACTGAAGCTTTCTTT. The variable domain in full, completed from reference TRBV7-3 and TRBJ1-1, reads GAGVSQTPSNKVTEKGKYVELRCDPISGHTALYWYRQSLGQGPEFLIYFQGTGAADDSGLPNDRFFAVRPEGSVSTLKIQRTERGDSAVYLCASSFGNTEAFFGQGTRLTVV.

The rearrangement uses TRBV13 and TRBJ1-3, with D possibly matching TRBD1 (6 bases). V lost 8 bases to trimming and J lost 0 bases, with 8 bases between them. Per germline, CDR1 PRHDT and CDR2 FYEKMQ (reference sequence). The CDR3 sequence is 13 residues long. This chain's CDR3 is CASPDSSGNTIYF. The CDR3 region has the DNA TGTGCCAGCCCGGACAGCTCTGGAAACACCATATATTTT.

As DNA, the CDR3 is TGTGCCAGTAGTAACTTCGGTTTCCAAGAGACCCAGTACTTC. It encodes CASSNFGFQETQYF. The chain employs TRBV19 and TRBJ2-5; D is ambiguous. The ends were cut back, 4 bases at V and 1 base at J, with 10 bases in the middle. Per germline, CDR1 LNHDA and CDR2 SQIVND (reference sequence). The CDR3 length is 14 residues. The complete variable domain, with remaining parts taken from reference TRBV19 and TRBJ2-5, reads DGGITQSPKYLFRKEGQNVTLSCEQNLNHDAMYWYRQDPGQGLRLIYYSQIVNDFQKGDIAEGYSVSREKKESFPLTVTSAQKNPTAFYLCASSNFGFQETQYFGPGTRLLVL.

This sequence joins TRBV19 and TRBJ2-1; D might be TRBD2 (6 bases). V shed 8 bases and J shed 3 bases, with 8 bases lying between them. This CDR3 is built from 12 residues. Germline V gives CDR1 LNHDA, CDR2 SQIVND (reference sequence). The CDR3 reads CASGTGYNEQFF. The DNA for the CDR3 is TGTGCCAGTGGGACTGGCTACAATGAGCAGTTCTTC.

The rearrangement links TRBV5-1 to TRBJ2-1; 11 nucleotides align to TRBD2. CDR3 length: 14 amino acids. The V gene end was trimmed by 5 bases and the J gene end by 8 bases; junction bases not matched to a gene: 6. CDR1 SGHRS and CDR2 YFSETQ come from the germline V gene. This chain's CDR3 is CASRTSGSEDEQFF. The DNA for the CDR3 is TGCGCCAGCAGAACTAGCGGGAGTGAGGATGAGCAGTTCTTC.

This clone was seen only a few times. This sequence joins TRBV29-1 and TRBJ1-5; D is possibly TRBD1 (5 bases). The CDR3 extends over 13 amino acids. The germline gives CDR1 SQVTM, CDR2 ANQGSEA. Trimming cost V 7 bases and J 7 bases, with 17 bases left between them. The CDR3 DNA is TGCAGCGGGTGGGGAGGGGAAGGGCAGCCCCAGCATTTT. It yields the protein CSGWGGEGQPQHF.

This clone was counted between two and nine times. The chain joins TRBV7-2 to TRBJ2-5, with TRBD1 identical over 7 bases. CDR1 is SGHTA and CDR2 is FQGNSA in the germline V gene. V lost 5 bases to trimming and J lost 5 bases; unmatched junction nucleotides: 8. This CDR3 has 14 amino acids. CDR3 amino acids: CASSRTGTEETQYF. In DNA, the CDR3 is TGTGCCAGCAGCCGCACCGGGACAGAGGAGACCCAGTACTTC.

V gene TRBV9 combines with J gene TRBJ2-6; 11 positions match TRBD1. This CDR3 contains 18 residues. V lost 3 bases and J lost 2; bases outside the gene matches: 7. From germline, CDR1 is SGDLS and CDR2 YYNGEE. CDR3 sequence reads: CASSDPRTGGAGANVLTF. The DNA for the CDR3 is TGTGCCAGCAGCGACCCTAGGACAGGGGGCGCTGGGGCCAACGTCCTGACTTTC. The variable domain in full, completed from reference TRBV9 and TRBJ2-6, reads DSGVTQTPKHLITATGQRVTLRCSPRSGDLSVYWYQQSLDQGLQFLIQYYNGEERAKGNILERFSAQQFPDLHSELNLSSLELGDSALYFCASSDPRTGGAGANVLTFGAGSRLTVL.

This clone appeared a few times. DNA for the CDR3: TGCAGCGTTGAAGATCCCGACAGCCCGGGGGATACGCAGTATTTT. Translated: CSVEDPDSPGDTQYF. The rearrangement links TRBV29-1 to TRBJ2-3; D could derive from TRBD1 or TRBD2 (5 bases each). Trimming pared 0 bases from V and 6 bases from J, leaving 16 bases between. The CDR3 consists of 15 residues. Germline V gene sequence: CDR1 SQVTM, CDR2 ANQGSEA.

A few counts support this clone. The chain recombines TRBV29-1 with TRBJ2-1; 12 positions match TRBD2. Germline V gene lookup returns CDR1 SQVTM and CDR2 ANQGSEA. V lost 6 bases to trimming and J lost 4 bases; unmatched junction nucleotides: 4. The CDR3 length is 14 residues. DNA of the CDR3: TGCAGCGTCGCCACTAGCGGGAGGTACAATGAGCAGTTCTTC. Protein product: CSVATSGRYNEQFF.

V and J are TRBV25-1 and TRBJ2-5; TRBD1 is a possible D gene (5 bases). The CDR3 has 14 residues. V shed 8 bases and J shed 4 bases, with 17 bases lying between them. In germline, CDR1 is MGHDK, CDR2 SYGVNS. DNA for the CDR3: TGTGCCAGCTCCTTCGGACAAGGCGTAGAGACCCAGTACTTC. Translating it yields CASSFGQGVETQYF.

This clone turned up a few times. One junction end does not reproduce the germline sequence, and a read error may be involved. The chain has TRBV4-3 and TRBJ2-3; 8 positions match TRBD2. CDR1 is LGHNA and CDR2 is YSLEER in the germline V gene. This CDR3 has 16 amino acids. CDR3 amino acids: CASSQDPRGGTDTQYF. The CDR3 DNA sequence: TGCGCCAGCAGCCAAGATCCCCGGGGGGGCACTGATACGCAGTATTTT.

V and J are TRBV27 and TRBJ1-1; D unresolved. The CDR3 has 14 amino acids. Per germline, CDR1 MNHEY and CDR2 SMNVEV (reference sequence). V lost 5 bases, J lost 1 base, and 11 bases lay in between. CDR3 loop: CASSLNQENTEAFF. The CDR3, as DNA: TGTGCCAGCAGTCTAAATCAGGAGAACACTGAAGCTTTCTTT.

The chain employs TRBV7-9 and TRBJ2-1; possibly TRBD2 for D (7 bases). Germline CDR1 is SEHNR and CDR2 is FQNEAQ (reference sequence). CDR3 length: 13 residues. V was clipped by 9 bases and J by 9 bases, with 18 bases between them. DNA for the CDR3: TGTGCCAGTCCCCGGGGGGCCGAGGGTGAGCAGTTCTTC. It is translated as CASPRGAEGEQFF.

The V gene is TRBV12-5, the J gene TRBJ2-7; D remains ambiguous. Trimming removed 0 bases from V and 0 bases from J, with 9 bases in between. The CDR3 covers 15 residues. Germline V lookup: CDR1 LGHNT, CDR2 FRNRAP. The CDR3 DNA is TGTGCTAGTGGTTTGGTTTTGGGCTTCTCCTACGAGCAGTACTTC. This translates into CASGLVLGFSYEQYF.